The 19 T cell receptor beta chains given below trace back to one sample, sequenced in a study of T cells in women clearing cervical HPV infection. The protocol was immunoSEQ multiplex PCR, while the TCRdb copy is restricted to in-frame clones and leaves out a portion. The repertoire shows about 31,000 clones; the top ten hold 3% to 4%. The sample was blood buffy coat. Source of these receptors: a woman between 18 and 75 years old with a cervical HPV16 infection that either progressed to CIN3+ or cleared (not recorded which).

Of note for this clone: Sequencing ends 3 residues short of the CDR3 end; the germline J gene provides the rest. The gene calls are TRBV2 and TRBJ1-2; no firm D call. The CDR3 has 13 residues. The V gene's germline CDR1 is SNHLY and CDR2 FYNNEI. V was trimmed by 4 bases and J by 6 bases, leaving 12 bases between them. Incomplete CDR3 DNA: TGTGCCAGCAGTGTCAACGGTCTGAATGGC. Protein sequence: CASSVNGLNG. The entire CDR3 reads CASSVNGLNGYTF.

A word on this clone: The read ends 3 residues before the CDR3 terminus; that terminus is restored from the germline J gene. The V and J genes are TRBV2 and TRBJ1-3; perhaps TRBD1 as D (6 bases). The CDR3 has 15 amino acids. The germline V gene has CDR1 SNHLY and CDR2 FYNNEI. Trimming removed 5 bases at V and 2 bases at J, with 13 bases between. The CDR3 loop is CASSSFRGTGNTIYF. CDR3 DNA, as far as it was read: TGTGCCAGCAGTTCCTTTAGGGGGACTGGAAACACC.

Note on this clone: With the read ending 3 residues before the CDR3 end, the germline J gene is used to fill in that end. This sequence joins TRBV7-6 and TRBJ2-7, with D possibly matching TRBD1 (6 bases). Trimming removed 3 bases from V and 1 base from J, with 13 bases in between. The CDR3 sequence is 15 residues long. Germline V gene sequence: CDR1 SGHVS, CDR2 FNYEAQ. Partial CDR3 DNA: TGTGCCAGCAGCTTCAGGACAGTATTATCCTACGAG. It yields the protein CASSFRTVLSYE. The whole CDR3 protein reads CASSFRTVLSYEQYF.

Notes on this clone: Read sequence stops 3 residues before the CDR3 end, and the germline J gene provides the missing end. The gene calls are TRBV27 and TRBJ2-5, with D possibly matching TRBD1 (6 bases). The CDR3 length is 13 residues. Between the trimmed V and J ends, which lost 6 bases and 5 bases, there was a span of 13 bases. Looked up from germline, CDR1 is MNHEY and CDR2 is SMNVEV (reference sequence). The covered CDR3 bases are TGTGCCAGCAGATCAACAGGGATGGAGACC. Translating it yields CASRSTGMET. The whole CDR3 sequence is CASRSTGMETQYF.

Concerning this clone: Read coverage stops 3 residues before the CDR3 terminus; the germline J gene supplies the remainder. The chain is built from TRBV18 and TRBJ2-7, with a weak D call TRBD2 (6 bases). Germline-derived CDR1 and CDR2 are KGHSH and LQKENI. The germline V and J ends were trimmed by 5 bases and 5 bases, with 16 bases remaining between them. The CDR3 is 14 residues long. The covered CDR3 bases are TGTGCCAGCTCATCCGGGACTCCAACCCACGAG. The encoded protein is CASSSGTPTHE. The complete CDR3 protein is CASSSGTPTHEQYF.

As regards this clone: The read halts 3 residues ahead of the CDR3 end, with the missing end drawn from the germline J gene. This chain uses TRBV2 with TRBJ1-5; D is unclear. Deletions cut 6 bases from V and 0 bases from J, with 6 bases between. The germline CDR1 and CDR2 sequences are SNHLY and FYNNEI. The CDR3 runs to 13 residues. The sequenced part of the CDR3 DNA is TGTGCCAGCAGACTTTATAGCAATCAGCCC. It encodes CASRLYSNQP. The whole CDR3 protein is CASRLYSNQPQHF.

Worth noting for this clone: The CDR3 extends 3 residues past the end of the read, so its final part is completed from the germline J gene. The chain carries TRBV20-1 and TRBJ2-4; 10 bases map to TRBD1. The CDR3 has 14 amino acids. Germline V lookup: CDR1 DFQATT, CDR2 SNEGSKA (reference sequence). The CDR3: CSATHRDRGYGQYF. The CDR3 DNA, read in part, is TGCAGTGCTACCCACCGGGACAGGGGCTATGGT.

With respect to this clone: The read terminates 3 residues ahead of where the CDR3 ends, so the germline J gene completes it. The chain employs TRBV5-1 and TRBJ2-3, with 7 bases that match TRBD2. The CDR3 is made up of 14 amino acids. Germline lookup yields CDR1 SGHRS and CDR2 YFSETQ. CDR3 sequence: CASSGASGEETQYF. The CDR3 DNA, read in part, is TGCGCCAGCAGTGGGGCTAGCGGAGAAGAGACG.

In regard to this clone: The read ends 3 residues before the CDR3 terminus; that terminus is restored from the germline J gene. The genes are TRBV7-6 and TRBJ1-2, with 7 bases aligning to TRBD1. CDR1 and CDR2 from the germline V gene are SGHVS and FNYEAQ. The CDR3 is made up of 13 amino acids. CDR3: CASSLRQGYDYTF. Incomplete CDR3 DNA: TGTGCCAGCAGCCTGAGACAGGGCTACGAC.

About this clone itself: Sequencing ends 3 residues short of the CDR3 end; the germline J gene provides the rest. This chain links TRBV20-1 with TRBJ1-1, with 7 bases aligning to TRBD1. Germline CDR1 reads DFQATT; CDR2 reads SNEGSKA (reference sequence). V lost 6 bases to trimming and J lost 1 base; unmatched junction nucleotides: 8. The CDR3 covers 14 residues. CDR3 loop: CSALQGRGNTEAFF. Partial CDR3 DNA: TGCAGTGCCCTACAGGGGAGGGGGAACACTGAA.

Concerning this clone itself: The CDR3 end is not reached by the read, which stops 3 residues before it; the germline J gene fills it in. J is TRBJ1-2 and V is TRBV19; TRBD1 matches at 11 bases. CDR3 length: 15 amino acids. Germline V gene data show CDR1 as LNHDA and CDR2 as SQIVND (reference sequence). The part of the CDR3 DNA that was read is TGTGCCAGTAGTACCCGCGGACAGGGGGCGAATGAC. Its protein is CASSTRGQGAND. From start to end, the CDR3 is CASSTRGQGANDYTF.

Remarks on this clone: The DNA ends 3 residues before the CDR3 does, and the rest of the CDR3 is filled in from the germline J gene. The V call is TRBV10-3, the J call TRBJ2-5; 10 bases match TRBD2. Trimming at V came to 3 bases and at J to 2 bases, leaving 6 bases not matched to a gene. CDR1 is ENHRY and CDR2 is SYGVKD in the germline V gene. The CDR3 is 16 residues long. The CDR3 sequence is CAISESVAGGQETQYF. CDR3 bases read: TGTGCCATCAGTGAATCGGTAGCGGGAGGTCAAGAGACC.

By frequency, this clone registers medium-sized. The DNA ends 3 residues before the CDR3 does, and the rest of the CDR3 is filled in from the germline J gene. Other DNA sequences from this sample encode an identical CDR3 as well. The chain employs TRBV18 and TRBJ2-1; 8 nucleotides align to TRBD1. With 4 bases clipped from V and 6 bases from J, the junction kept 5 bases outside the gene matches. Germline V gives CDR1 KGHSH, CDR2 LQKENI. This CDR3 comprises 14 residues. Here the CDR3 reads CASSLDRGGNEQFF. CDR3 DNA, as far as it was read: TGTGCCAGCTCACTCGACAGGGGAGGCAATGAG. The complete variable domain, with remaining parts taken from reference TRBV18 and TRBJ2-1, reads NAGVMQNPRHLVRRRGQEARLRCSPMKGHSHVYWYRQLPEEGLKFMVYLQKENIIDESGMPKERFSAEFPKEGPSILRIQQVVRGDSAAYFCASSLDRGGNEQFFGPGTRLTVL.

As regards this clone: Sequencing ends 3 residues short of the CDR3 end; the germline J gene provides the rest. The V gene is TRBV5-1, the J gene TRBJ2-2, with 7 bases matching TRBD1. The CDR3 covers 14 residues. Per germline, CDR1 SGHRS and CDR2 YFSETQ. CDR3 DNA, as far as it was read: TGCGCCAGCAGCTTGGAACAGGGGAGAGAAAAG. Translated: CASSLEQGREK. The whole CDR3 sequence is CASSLEQGREKLFF.

To note about this clone: The junction differs from germline at one of its ends, possibly a read error. CDR3 DNA (partial): TGTGCCGGCAGGAAAGACAGGTTTAATGGAAAG. Translated: CAGRKDRFNGK. The full CDR3 sequence reads CAGRKDRFNGKLFF. The V and J genes are TRBV2 and TRBJ2-2; a possible D gene is TRBD1 (6 bases). Read coverage stops 3 residues before the CDR3 terminus; the germline J gene supplies the remainder. The CDR3 loop spans 14 amino acids. Germline loops: CDR1 SNHLY, CDR2 FYNNEI. The full variable domain, with the rest looked up from reference TRBV2 and TRBJ2-2, is EPEVTQTPSHQVTQMGQEVILRCVPISNHLYFYWYRQILGQKVEFLVSFYNNEISEKSEIFDDQFSVERPDGSNFTLKIRSTKLEDSAMYFCAGRKDRFNGKLFFGEGSRLTVL.

A remark on this clone: The read ends 3 residues early relative to the CDR3; the germline J gene fills the gap. The chain employs TRBV27 and TRBJ1-3; D is unclear. Germline V gives CDR1 MNHEY, CDR2 SMNVEV (reference sequence). Between the trimmed V and J ends, which lost 5 bases and 0 bases, there was a span of 11 bases. This CDR3 is 15 amino acids long. CDR3 sequence: CASSPAGSSGNTIYF. CDR3 DNA (partial): TGTGCCAGCAGTCCCGCGGGGAGCTCTGGAAACACC.

With regard to this clone: The sequenced fragment ends 3 residues before the CDR3 boundary, so the rest is inferred from the germline J gene. The V gene is TRBV2, the J gene TRBJ1-1; 8 bases line up with TRBD1. The CDR3 runs to 13 residues. The trim removed 8 bases at V and 0 bases at J, leaving 2 bases unmatched. Germline values: CDR1 SNHLY, CDR2 FYNNEI. The CDR3 DNA, read in part, is TGTGCCAGCGGGACAGGATTGAACACTGAA. Its translation is CASGTGLNTE. In full, the CDR3 is CASGTGLNTEAFF.

A note on this clone: The read stops 3 residues short of the end of the CDR3; the missing end is completed from the germline J gene. The chain is built from TRBV20-1 and TRBJ1-1, with unresolved D. CDR3 length: 14 amino acids. Germline V gene sequence: CDR1 DFQATT, CDR2 SNEGSKA (reference sequence). The V and J ends lost 6 bases and 1 base respectively, with 15 bases between them. The sequenced CDR3 bases are TGCAGTGCCGCCGCCCCTGCGGGGAACACTGAA. It codes for CSAAAPAGNTE. In full, the CDR3 is CSAAAPAGNTEAFF.

Points on this clone: Sequencing ends 3 residues short of the CDR3 end; the germline J gene provides the rest. This chain links TRBV5-4 with TRBJ2-2; D is undetermined. The CDR3 is 13 residues long. Germline CDR1 and CDR2: SGHNT and YYREEE (reference sequence). The V and J ends lost 4 bases and 4 bases respectively, with 8 bases between them. The covered CDR3 bases are TGTGCCAGCAGCCCGAGGTCCACCGGGGAG. It is translated as CASSPRSTGE. The CDR3 reads in full as CASSPRSTGELFF.